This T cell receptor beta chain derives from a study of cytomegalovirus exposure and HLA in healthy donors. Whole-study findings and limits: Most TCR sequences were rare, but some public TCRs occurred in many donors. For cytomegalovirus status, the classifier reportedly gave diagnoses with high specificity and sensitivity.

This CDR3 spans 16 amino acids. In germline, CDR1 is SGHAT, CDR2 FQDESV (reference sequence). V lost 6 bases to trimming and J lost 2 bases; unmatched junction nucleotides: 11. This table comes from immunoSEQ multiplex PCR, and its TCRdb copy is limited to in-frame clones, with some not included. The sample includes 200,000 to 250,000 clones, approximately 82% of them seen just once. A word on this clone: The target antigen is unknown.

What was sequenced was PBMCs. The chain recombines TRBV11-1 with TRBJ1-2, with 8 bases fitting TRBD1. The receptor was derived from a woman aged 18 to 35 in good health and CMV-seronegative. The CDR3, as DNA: TGTGCCAGCAGAGGACTCGGACAGGGCCAAAACTATGGCTACACCTTC. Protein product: CASRGLGQGQNYGYTF.